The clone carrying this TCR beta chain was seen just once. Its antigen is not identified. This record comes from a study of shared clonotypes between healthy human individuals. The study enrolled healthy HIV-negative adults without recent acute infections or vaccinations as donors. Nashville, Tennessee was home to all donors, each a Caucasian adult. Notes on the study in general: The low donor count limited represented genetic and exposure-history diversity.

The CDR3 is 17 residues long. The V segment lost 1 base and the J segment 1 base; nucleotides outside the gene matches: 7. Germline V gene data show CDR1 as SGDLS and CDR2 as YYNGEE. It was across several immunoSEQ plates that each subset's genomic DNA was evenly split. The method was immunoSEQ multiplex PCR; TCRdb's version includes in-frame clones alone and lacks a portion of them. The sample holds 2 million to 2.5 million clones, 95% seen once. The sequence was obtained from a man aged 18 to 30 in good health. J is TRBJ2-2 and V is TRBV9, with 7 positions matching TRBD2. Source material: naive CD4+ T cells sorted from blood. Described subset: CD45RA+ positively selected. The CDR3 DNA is TGTGCCAGCAGCGTACCGATGGAGCGGGGGAACACCGGGGAGCTGTTTTTT. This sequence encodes CASSVPMERGNTGELFF. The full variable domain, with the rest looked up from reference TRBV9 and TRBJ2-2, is DSGVTQTPKHLITATGQRVTLRCSPRSGDLSVYWYQQSLDQGLQFLIQYYNGEERAKGNILERFSAQQFPDLHSELNLSSLELGDSALYFCASSVPMERGNTGELFFGEGSRLTVL.